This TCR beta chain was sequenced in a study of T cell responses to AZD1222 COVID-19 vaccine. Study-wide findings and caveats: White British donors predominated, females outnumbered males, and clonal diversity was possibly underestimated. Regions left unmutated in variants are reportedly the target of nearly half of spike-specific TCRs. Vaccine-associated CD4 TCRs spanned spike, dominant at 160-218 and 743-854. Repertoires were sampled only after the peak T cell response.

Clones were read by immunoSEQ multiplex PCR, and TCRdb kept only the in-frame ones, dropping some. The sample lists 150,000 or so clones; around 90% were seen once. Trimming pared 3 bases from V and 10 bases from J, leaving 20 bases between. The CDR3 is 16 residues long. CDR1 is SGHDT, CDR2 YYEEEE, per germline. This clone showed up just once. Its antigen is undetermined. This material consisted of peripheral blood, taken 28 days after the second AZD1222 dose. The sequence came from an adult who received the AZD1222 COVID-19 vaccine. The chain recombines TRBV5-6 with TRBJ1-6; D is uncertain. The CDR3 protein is CASSYPGSRKESPLHF. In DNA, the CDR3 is TGTGCCAGCAGCTACCCGGGTTCGAGAAAGGAATCACCCCTCCACTTT.